Listed below are T cell receptor beta chains from one sample, sequenced in a study of shared clonotypes between healthy human individuals. TCRdb's copy holds only in-frame clones and misses some; the assay was immunoSEQ multiplex PCR. The sample records nearly 1,000,000 clones, approximately 76% being singletons. The sequenced material came from memory CD4+ T cells sorted from blood. The origin of the receptors is a man between 18 and 29 years old in good health. CDR3s include the opening cysteine and the closing phenylalanine or tryptophan. Each record gives: D gene, V gene, clone size, J gene, CDR3 protein, CDR3 DNA. A D gene is named only where the DNA matches it firmly. Size tells how often a clone was seen (once, few, many) or the class of an expanded clone, and some rows leave it out.

D gene: TRBD2; V gene: TRBV28; clone size: -; J gene: TRBJ2-7; CDR3 protein: CASSLLMVSGGSYEQYF; CDR3 DNA: TGTGCCAGCAGTTTATTGATGGTGAGCGGGGGCTCCTACGAGCAGTACTTC
D gene: TRBD1; V gene: TRBV19; clone size: -; J gene: TRBJ2-3; CDR3 protein: CASSPMTGADTQYF; CDR3 DNA: TGTGCCAGTAGCCCTATGACAGGGGCAGATACGCAGTATTTT
D gene: TRBD1; V gene: TRBV4-1; clone size: -; J gene: TRBJ2-3; CDR3 protein: CASSQDLPGGWTDTQYF; CDR3 DNA: TGCGCCAGCAGCCAAGACTTGCCAGGGGGTTGGACAGATACGCAGTATTTT
D gene: -; V gene: TRBV7-9; clone size: -; J gene: TRBJ2-7; CDR3 protein: CASSLTYEQYF; CDR3 DNA: TGTGCCAGCAGCCTGACCTACGAGCAGTACTTC
D gene: -; V gene: TRBV7-6; clone size: once; J gene: TRBJ2-2; CDR3 protein: CASSPTRNTGELFF; CDR3 DNA: TGTGCCAGCAGCCCTACTAGGAACACCGGGGAGCTGTTTTTT
D gene: TRBD2; V gene: TRBV5-1; clone size: once; J gene: TRBJ2-5; CDR3 protein: CASSLLTSGSGETQYF; CDR3 DNA: TGCGCCAGCAGCTTGTTGACTAGCGGGAGTGGTGAGACCCAGTACTTC
D gene: -; V gene: TRBV5-5; clone size: -; J gene: TRBJ1-5; CDR3 protein: CASSLVLGNQPQHF; CDR3 DNA: TGTGCCAGCAGCTTGGTTCTGGGCAATCAGCCCCAGCATTTT
D gene: -; V gene: TRBV5-4; clone size: -; J gene: TRBJ1-1; CDR3 protein: CASLEGGRTEAFF; CDR3 DNA: TGTGCCAGCCTGGAGGGAGGGAGAACTGAAGCTTTCTTT
D gene: -; V gene: TRBV7-2; clone size: -; J gene: TRBJ2-5; CDR3 protein: CASSWDGGPQETQYF; CDR3 DNA: TGTGCCAGCAGCTGGGATGGCGGGCCGCAAGAGACCCAGTACTTC
D gene: -; V gene: TRBV29-1; clone size: few; J gene: TRBJ1-4; CDR3 protein: CSASTGMPNEKLFF; CDR3 DNA: TGCAGCGCCTCTACAGGGATGCCTAATGAAAAACTGTTTTTT
D gene: -; V gene: TRBV7-8; clone size: -; J gene: TRBJ1-5; CDR3 protein: CASSQDSRQPQHF; CDR3 DNA: TGTGCCAGCAGTCAGGACAGTAGGCAGCCCCAGCATTTT
D gene: TRBD1; V gene: TRBV5-5; clone size: -; J gene: TRBJ1-1; CDR3 protein: CASSSDRGTEAFF; CDR3 DNA: TGTGCCAGCAGCTCGGACAGGGGAACTGAAGCTTTCTTT
D gene: -; V gene: TRBV7-2; clone size: -; J gene: TRBJ2-7; CDR3 protein: CASSLDSGPSYEQYF; CDR3 DNA: TGTGCCAGCAGCTTAGACAGCGGCCCTTCCTACGAGCAGTACTTC
D gene: TRBD1; V gene: TRBV7-8; clone size: -; J gene: TRBJ1-6; CDR3 protein: CASSMTGGDSPLHF; CDR3 DNA: TGTGCCAGCAGCATGACAGGGGGTGATTCACCCCTCCACTTT
D gene: -; V gene: TRBV2; clone size: -; J gene: TRBJ2-2; CDR3 protein: CASSVSGLSTGELFF; CDR3 DNA: TGTGCCAGCAGTGTATCAGGTTTGAGCACCGGGGAGCTGTTTTTT
D gene: TRBD2; V gene: TRBV6-5; clone size: -; J gene: TRBJ2-1; CDR3 protein: CASSTREWHNEQFF; CDR3 DNA: TGTGCCAGCAGTACGCGGGAGTGGCACAATGAGCAGTTCTTC
D gene: -; V gene: TRBV5-1; clone size: -; J gene: TRBJ2-5; CDR3 protein: CASSPTPQQETQYF; CDR3 DNA: TGCGCCAGCAGCCCTACCCCCCAGCAAGAGACCCAGTACTTC
D gene: TRBD2; V gene: TRBV6-5; clone size: -; J gene: TRBJ2-1; CDR3 protein: CASSLRGGPRQFF; CDR3 DNA: TGTGCCAGCAGCCTCCGGGGGGGGCCGAGGCAGTTCTTC
D gene: -; V gene: TRBV2; clone size: -; J gene: TRBJ2-2; CDR3 protein: CASIVDLNTGELFF; CDR3 DNA: TGTGCCAGCATAGTCGACTTGAACACCGGGGAGCTGTTTTTT
D gene: -; V gene: TRBV6-5; clone size: -; J gene: TRBJ2-5; CDR3 protein: CASSRVRQETQYF; CDR3 DNA: TGTGCCAGCAGTAGAGTGAGACAAGAGACCCAGTACTTC
D gene: -; V gene: TRBV18; clone size: -; J gene: TRBJ1-2; CDR3 protein: CASSRLVEGIYGYTF; CDR3 DNA: TGTGCCAGCTCACGTTTAGTAGAGGGGATCTATGGCTACACCTTC
D gene: TRBD1; V gene: TRBV28; clone size: -; J gene: TRBJ2-3; CDR3 protein: CASSPRQGGDTQYF; CDR3 DNA: TGTGCCAGCAGTCCCCGACAGGGCGGAGATACGCAGTATTTT
D gene: TRBD2; V gene: TRBV7-3; clone size: -; J gene: TRBJ2-1; CDR3 protein: CASSLGGEGSEQFF; CDR3 DNA: TGTGCCAGCAGTCTTGGAGGGGAGGGCAGTGAGCAGTTCTTC
D gene: TRBD1; V gene: TRBV9; clone size: -; J gene: TRBJ1-1; CDR3 protein: CASSPRQGQTTEAFF; CDR3 DNA: TGTGCCAGCAGCCCGCGCCAGGGACAGACCACTGAAGCTTTCTTT
D gene: -; V gene: TRBV7-9; clone size: -; J gene: TRBJ1-2; CDR3 protein: CASSSTGPSHNYGYTF; CDR3 DNA: TGTGCCAGCAGTTCTACCGGGCCCTCGCACAACTATGGCTACACCTTC
D gene: -; V gene: TRBV9; clone size: few; J gene: TRBJ2-5; CDR3 protein: CASSEQGRWETQYF; CDR3 DNA: TGTGCCAGCAGCGAACAGGGGAGGTGGGAGACCCAGTACTTC
D gene: TRBD1; V gene: TRBV5-6; clone size: -; J gene: TRBJ2-5; CDR3 protein: CASSPGTGVETQYF; CDR3 DNA: TGTGCCAGCAGCCCGGGGACAGGGGTTGAGACCCAGTACTTC
D gene: -; V gene: TRBV28; clone size: -; J gene: TRBJ2-2; CDR3 protein: CASIYRLIGGTGELFF; CDR3 DNA: TGTGCCAGCATCTACCGACTTATTGGAGGCACCGGGGAGCTGTTTTTT
D gene: TRBD2; V gene: TRBV12-5; clone size: -; J gene: TRBJ2-1; CDR3 protein: CASGLGGSGRLVDEQFF; CDR3 DNA: TGTGCTAGTGGTTTGGGGGGGAGCGGGAGGTTGGTCGATGAGCAGTTCTTC
D gene: TRBD1; V gene: TRBV6-5; clone size: -; J gene: TRBJ1-3; CDR3 protein: CASTETGAGNTIYF; CDR3 DNA: TGTGCCAGCACTGAGACAGGGGCTGGAAACACCATATATTTT
D gene: TRBD1; V gene: TRBV7-9; clone size: -; J gene: TRBJ1-3; CDR3 protein: CASSSRDRGNTIYF; CDR3 DNA: TGTGCCAGCAGCTCCCGGGACAGAGGAAACACCATATATTTT
D gene: -; V gene: TRBV9; clone size: -; J gene: TRBJ1-2; CDR3 protein: CASSGQAQSYGYTF; CDR3 DNA: TGTGCCAGCAGCGGACAGGCCCAATCCTATGGCTACACCTTC
D gene: -; V gene: TRBV7-2; clone size: -; J gene: TRBJ1-2; CDR3 protein: CASSLEYGLYGYTF; CDR3 DNA: TGTGCCAGCAGCTTAGAGTACGGACTGTATGGCTACACCTTC
D gene: TRBD1; V gene: TRBV29-1; clone size: -; J gene: TRBJ2-6; CDR3 protein: CSVEVGGTGTAGANVLTF; CDR3 DNA: TGCAGCGTTGAGGTTGGAGGGACAGGGACTGCTGGGGCCAACGTCCTGACTTTC
D gene: -; V gene: TRBV25-1; clone size: -; J gene: TRBJ1-4; CDR3 protein: CASSFFPPGKLFF; CDR3 DNA: TGTGCCAGCAGTTTTTTTCCGCCGGGGAAACTGTTTTTT
D gene: TRBD1; V gene: TRBV5-4; clone size: -; J gene: TRBJ1-2; CDR3 protein: CASSLVDRGQGGYTF; CDR3 DNA: TGTGCCAGCAGCTTGGTAGACAGGGGGCAAGGTGGCTACACCTTC
D gene: -; V gene: TRBV11-2; clone size: -; J gene: TRBJ1-3; CDR3 protein: CASSPGGAAGNTIYF; CDR3 DNA: TGTGCCAGCAGCCCGGGCGGGGCTGCAGGAAACACCATATATTTT
D gene: -; V gene: TRBV6-6; clone size: once; J gene: TRBJ2-1; CDR3 protein: CASSYGQSYNEQFF; CDR3 DNA: TGTGCCAGCAGTTACGGGCAGTCCTACAATGAGCAGTTCTTC
D gene: -; V gene: TRBV18; clone size: -; J gene: TRBJ2-2; CDR3 protein: CASSSGTGELFF; CDR3 DNA: TGTGCCAGTTCCAGCGGGACCGGGGAGCTGTTTTTT
D gene: TRBD1; V gene: TRBV27; clone size: -; J gene: TRBJ2-7; CDR3 protein: CASSSTDRGEQYF; CDR3 DNA: TGTGCCAGCAGTTCCACGGACAGGGGCGAGCAGTACTTC
D gene: -; V gene: TRBV7-2; clone size: -; J gene: TRBJ2-7; CDR3 protein: CASSNRDTDEQYF; CDR3 DNA: TGTGCCAGCAGCAACCGGGACACCGACGAGCAGTACTTC
D gene: -; V gene: TRBV4-1; clone size: -; J gene: TRBJ1-6; CDR3 protein: CASSQEPQGTYNSPLHF; CDR3 DNA: TGCGCCAGCAGCCAAGAACCCCAGGGGACCTATAATTCACCCCTCCACTTT
D gene: -; V gene: TRBV18; clone size: once; J gene: TRBJ1-1; CDR3 protein: CASSPGEGAFF; CDR3 DNA: TGTGCCAGCTCACCAGGTGAGGGGGCTTTCTTT
D gene: TRBD2; V gene: TRBV19; clone size: -; J gene: TRBJ2-1; CDR3 protein: CASSIRSSGRAGVSNEQFF; CDR3 DNA: TGTGCCAGTAGTATAAGGTCTAGCGGGAGGGCTGGGGTCTCCAATGAGCAGTTCTTC
D gene: -; V gene: TRBV7-2; clone size: -; J gene: TRBJ2-6; CDR3 protein: CASDSSSGANVLTF; CDR3 DNA: TGTGCCAGCGATTCTTCTTCTGGGGCCAACGTCCTGACTTTC
D gene: -; V gene: TRBV30; clone size: -; J gene: TRBJ2-1; CDR3 protein: CAWSVRQNEQFF; CDR3 DNA: TGTGCCTGGAGTGTACGCCAGAATGAGCAGTTCTTC
D gene: -; V gene: TRBV20-1; clone size: few; J gene: TRBJ1-5; CDR3 protein: CSAIDTQPQHF; CDR3 DNA: TGCAGTGCTATTGACACTCAGCCCCAGCATTTT
D gene: TRBD1; V gene: TRBV27; clone size: many; J gene: TRBJ2-5; CDR3 protein: CASSSLGDRGQETQYF; CDR3 DNA: TGTGCCAGCAGTTCCCTTGGGGACAGGGGCCAAGAGACCCAGTACTTC
D gene: -; V gene: TRBV9; clone size: -; J gene: TRBJ1-1; CDR3 protein: CASSSRMNTEAFF; CDR3 DNA: TGTGCCAGCAGCTCGAGGATGAACACTGAAGCTTTCTTT
D gene: TRBD2; V gene: TRBV7-9; clone size: -; J gene: TRBJ2-1; CDR3 protein: CATPSGSYNEQFF; CDR3 DNA: TGTGCCACCCCTAGCGGAAGCTACAATGAGCAGTTCTTC
D gene: -; V gene: TRBV6-5; clone size: -; J gene: TRBJ1-1; CDR3 protein: CASSYLGTGNTEAFF; CDR3 DNA: TGTGCCAGCAGTTACTTAGGAACAGGGAACACTGAAGCTTTCTTT
D gene: TRBD2; V gene: TRBV4-3; clone size: once; J gene: TRBJ2-5; CDR3 protein: CASSHGSGSPSQETQYF; CDR3 DNA: TGCGCCAGCAGCCATGGAAGCGGGAGTCCTTCCCAAGAGACCCAGTACTTC
D gene: -; V gene: TRBV5-1; clone size: -; J gene: TRBJ2-5; CDR3 protein: CASSLAPGSLETQYF; CDR3 DNA: TGCGCCAGCAGCTTGGCGCCCGGTAGCTTAGAGACCCAGTACTTC